The present TCR beta chain was sequenced within a study of identifying expanded T cells in peripheral blood. Overall study results and limits: Around 1.2 clones differed between technical replicates, versus about 16 and 19 over time.

The length of the CDR3 is 18 residues. The germline V gene encodes CDR1 SGHAT and CDR2 FQNNGV. Trimming took off 4 bases at V and 5 bases at J, with 24 bases between the two ends. With respect to this clone: Its antigen remains unidentified.

Generated by immunoSEQ multiplex PCR, the TCRdb table keeps only in-frame clones and is missing some. The sample yields over 80,000 clones, approximately 83% seen once. Sequencing was performed on blood. This clonotype originated in a person aged 18 to 70 in good health. The V gene is TRBV11-2, the J gene TRBJ2-1; a weak D match, TRBD1 (5 bases). CDR3 nucleotides: TGTGCCAGCAGCTCCCTCAGGGTTAACGTCCGCTTAAACAATGAGCAGTTCTTC. It yields the protein CASSSLRVNVRLNNEQFF. Variable domain in full (rest from reference TRBV11-2 and TRBJ2-1): EAGVAQSPRYKIIEKRQSVAFWCNPISGHATLYWYQQILGQGPKLLIQFQNNGVVDDSQLPKDRFSAERLKGVDSTLKIQPAKLEDSAVYLCASSSLRVNVRLNNEQFFGPGTRLTVL.